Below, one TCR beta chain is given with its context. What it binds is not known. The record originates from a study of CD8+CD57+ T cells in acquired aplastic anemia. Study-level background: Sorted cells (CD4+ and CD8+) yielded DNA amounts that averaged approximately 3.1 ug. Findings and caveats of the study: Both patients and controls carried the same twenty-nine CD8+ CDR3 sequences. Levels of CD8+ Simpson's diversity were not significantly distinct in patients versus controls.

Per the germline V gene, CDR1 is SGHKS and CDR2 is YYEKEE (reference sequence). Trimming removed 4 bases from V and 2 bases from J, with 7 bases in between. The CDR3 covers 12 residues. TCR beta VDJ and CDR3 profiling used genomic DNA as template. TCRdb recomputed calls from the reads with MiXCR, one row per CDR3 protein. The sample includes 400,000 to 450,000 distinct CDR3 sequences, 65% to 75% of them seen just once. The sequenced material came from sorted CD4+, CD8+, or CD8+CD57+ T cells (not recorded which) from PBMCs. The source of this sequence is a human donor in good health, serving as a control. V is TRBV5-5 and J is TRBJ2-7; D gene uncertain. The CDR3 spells CASSTSPYEQYF. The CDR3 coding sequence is TGTGCCAGCAGCACATCCCCCTACGAGCAGTACTTC.